This TCR beta chain was sequenced for a study of blood T cell repertoires in COVID-19. V shed 6 bases, J shed 5 bases, and the junction held 3 bases outside the gene matches. This CDR3 contains 14 residues. Germline CDR1 is MNHEY and CDR2 is SVGEGT. As handled by the study authors: Nucleated cell counts were estimated from reference gene primer amplification. Sequencing used immunoSEQ multiplex PCR; TCRdb keeps in-frame clones, though not all of them. Clone size and the V and J calls come from that table; the DNA yielded D and trimming. In the table there are under 95,000 clones, about 80% of which are singletons.

Sequences were obtained from peripheral blood. The sequence derives from a man in his fifties with acute or convalescent COVID-19. The chain recombines TRBV6-2 or TRBV6-3 with TRBJ2-1; TRBD2 matches at 11 bases. The CDR3 coding sequence is TGTGCCAGCAGCCGACTAGCGGGAAACAATGAGCAGTTCTTC. As protein: CASSRLAGNNEQFF.